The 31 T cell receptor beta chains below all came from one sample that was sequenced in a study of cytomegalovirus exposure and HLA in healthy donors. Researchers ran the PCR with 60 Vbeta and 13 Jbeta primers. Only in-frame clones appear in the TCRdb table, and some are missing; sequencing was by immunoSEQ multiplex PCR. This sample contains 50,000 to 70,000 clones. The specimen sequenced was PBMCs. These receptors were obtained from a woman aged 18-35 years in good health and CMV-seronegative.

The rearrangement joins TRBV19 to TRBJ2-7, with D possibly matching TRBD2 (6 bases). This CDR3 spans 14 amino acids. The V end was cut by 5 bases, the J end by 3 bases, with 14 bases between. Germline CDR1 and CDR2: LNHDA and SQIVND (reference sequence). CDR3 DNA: TGTGCCAGTAGTCAGGAGGGGCGAGACTACGAGCAGTACTTC. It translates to CASSQEGRDYEQYF.

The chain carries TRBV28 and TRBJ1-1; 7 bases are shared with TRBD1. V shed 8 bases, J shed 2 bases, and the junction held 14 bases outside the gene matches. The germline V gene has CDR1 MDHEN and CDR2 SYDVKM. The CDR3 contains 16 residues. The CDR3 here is CASGYPTDRANTEAFF. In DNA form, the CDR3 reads TGTGCCAGCGGATACCCGACCGACAGGGCCAACACTGAAGCTTTCTTT.

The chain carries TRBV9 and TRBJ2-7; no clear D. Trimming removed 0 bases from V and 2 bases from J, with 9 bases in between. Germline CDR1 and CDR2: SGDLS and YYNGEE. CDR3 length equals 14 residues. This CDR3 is CASSVESITYEQYF. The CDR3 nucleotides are TGTGCCAGCAGCGTAGAGTCTATTACCTACGAGCAGTACTTC.

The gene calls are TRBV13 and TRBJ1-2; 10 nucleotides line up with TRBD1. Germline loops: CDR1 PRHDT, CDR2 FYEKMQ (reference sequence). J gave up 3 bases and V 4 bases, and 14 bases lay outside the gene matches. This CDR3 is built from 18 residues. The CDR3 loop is CASSSAGGLDRGDYGYTF. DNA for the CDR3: TGTGCCAGCAGCTCAGCTGGTGGTTTGGACAGGGGGGACTATGGCTACACCTTC.

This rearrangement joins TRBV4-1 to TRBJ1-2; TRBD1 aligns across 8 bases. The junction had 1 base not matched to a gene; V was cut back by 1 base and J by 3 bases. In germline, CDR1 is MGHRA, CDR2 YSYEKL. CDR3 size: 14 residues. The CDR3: CASSQVTGDYGYTF. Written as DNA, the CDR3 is TGCGCCAGCAGCCAAGTGACAGGGGACTATGGCTACACCTTC.

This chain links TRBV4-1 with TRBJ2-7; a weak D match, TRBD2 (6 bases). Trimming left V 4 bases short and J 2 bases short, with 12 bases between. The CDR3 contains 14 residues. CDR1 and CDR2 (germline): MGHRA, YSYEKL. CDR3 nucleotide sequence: TGCGCCAGCAGCCCTGGGGGGACCCCCTACGAGCAGTACTTC. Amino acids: CASSPGGTPYEQYF.

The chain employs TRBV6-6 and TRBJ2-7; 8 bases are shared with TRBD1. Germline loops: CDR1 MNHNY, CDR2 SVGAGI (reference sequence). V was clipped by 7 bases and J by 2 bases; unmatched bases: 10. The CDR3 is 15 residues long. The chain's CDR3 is CASTPRQGAAYEQYF. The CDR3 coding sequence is TGTGCCAGCACCCCCCGGCAGGGGGCAGCCTACGAGCAGTACTTC.

CDR3 amino acids: CASSPPNRLPYGYTF. The CDR3 DNA sequence: TGTGCCAGCTCACCACCCAACCGACTCCCCTATGGCTACACCTTC. This chain links TRBV18 with TRBJ1-2, with D unresolved. The CDR3 runs to 15 residues. The germline CDR1 and CDR2 sequences are KGHSH and LQKENI. The V gene lost 0 bases and the J gene lost 4 bases, with 12 bases spanning the gap.

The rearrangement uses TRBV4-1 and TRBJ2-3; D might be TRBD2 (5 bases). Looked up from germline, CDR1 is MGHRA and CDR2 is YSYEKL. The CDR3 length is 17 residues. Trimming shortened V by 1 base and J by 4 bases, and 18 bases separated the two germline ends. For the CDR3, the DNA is TGCGCCAGCAGCCAAGTGACCTGGGGTAGCGACGCAGATACGCAGTATTTT. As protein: CASSQVTWGSDADTQYF.

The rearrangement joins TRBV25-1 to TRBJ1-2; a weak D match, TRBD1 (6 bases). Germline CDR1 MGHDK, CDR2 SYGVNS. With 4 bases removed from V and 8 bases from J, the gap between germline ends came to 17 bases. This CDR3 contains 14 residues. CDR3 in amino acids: CASSGQGDRRGYTF. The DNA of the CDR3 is TGTGCCAGCAGTGGGCAGGGTGACAGGAGAGGCTACACCTTC.

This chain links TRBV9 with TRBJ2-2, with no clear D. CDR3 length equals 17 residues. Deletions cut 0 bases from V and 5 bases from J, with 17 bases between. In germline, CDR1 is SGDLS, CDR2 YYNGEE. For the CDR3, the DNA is TGTGCCAGCAGCGTAGGGAGACCCGCGGTGTGGACCGGGGAGCTGTTTTTT. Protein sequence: CASSVGRPAVWTGELFF.

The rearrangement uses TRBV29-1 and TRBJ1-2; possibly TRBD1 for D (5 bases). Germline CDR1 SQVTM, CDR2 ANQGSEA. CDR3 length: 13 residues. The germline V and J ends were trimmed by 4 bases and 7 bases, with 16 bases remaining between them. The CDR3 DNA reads TGCAGCGTTGTCGGGGAGGAGCAGGGTGGCTACACCTTC. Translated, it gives CSVVGEEQGGYTF.

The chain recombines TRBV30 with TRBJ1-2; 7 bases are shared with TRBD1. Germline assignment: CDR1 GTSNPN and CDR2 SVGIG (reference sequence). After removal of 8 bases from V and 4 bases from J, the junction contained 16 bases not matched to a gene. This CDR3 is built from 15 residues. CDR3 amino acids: CAGTRDRYHTYGYTF. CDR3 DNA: TGTGCCGGGACGCGGGACAGATACCATACCTATGGCTACACCTTC.

CDR3 in DNA: TGCAGCGGTGGGCGTGGAGGATTCGGGACTGAAGCTTTCTTT. Amino acid sequence: CSGGRGGFGTEAFF. V is TRBV29-1 and J is TRBJ1-1; no firm D call. Germline CDR1 is SQVTM and CDR2 is ANQGSEA. V was clipped by 7 bases and J by 5 bases, with 20 bases between them. This CDR3 comprises 14 residues.

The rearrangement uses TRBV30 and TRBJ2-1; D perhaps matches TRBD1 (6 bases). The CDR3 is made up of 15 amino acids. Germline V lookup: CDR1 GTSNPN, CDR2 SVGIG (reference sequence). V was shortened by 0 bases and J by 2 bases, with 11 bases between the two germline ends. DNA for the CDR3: TGTGCCTGGAGTGTCCCCCCAGGGGCCTACAATGAGCAGTTCTTC. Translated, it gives CAWSVPPGAYNEQFF. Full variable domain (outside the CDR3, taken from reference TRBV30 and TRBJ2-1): SQTIHQWPATLVQPVGSPLSLECTVEGTSNPNLYWYRQAAGRGLQLLFYSVGIGQISSEVPQNLSASRPQDRQFILSSKKLLLSDSGFYLCAWSVPPGAYNEQFFGPGTRLTVL.

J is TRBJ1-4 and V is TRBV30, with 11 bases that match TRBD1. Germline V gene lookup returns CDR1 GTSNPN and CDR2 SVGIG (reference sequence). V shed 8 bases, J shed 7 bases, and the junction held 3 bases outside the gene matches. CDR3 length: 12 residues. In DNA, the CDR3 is TGTGCCAGCGGGACAGGGGGTGAAAAACTGTTTTTT. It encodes CASGTGGEKLFF. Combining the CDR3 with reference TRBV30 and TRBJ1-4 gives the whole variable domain SQTIHQWPATLVQPVGSPLSLECTVEGTSNPNLYWYRQAAGRGLQLLFYSVGIGQISSEVPQNLSASRPQDRQFILSSKKLLLSDSGFYLCASGTGGEKLFFGSGTQLSVL.

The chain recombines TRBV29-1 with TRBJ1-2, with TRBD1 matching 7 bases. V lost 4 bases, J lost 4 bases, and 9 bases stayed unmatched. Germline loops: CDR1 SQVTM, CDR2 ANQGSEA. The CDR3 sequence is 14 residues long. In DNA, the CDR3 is TGCAGCGTTGGGGCCCTGGACAGGACCTATGGCTACACCTTC. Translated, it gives CSVGALDRTYGYTF. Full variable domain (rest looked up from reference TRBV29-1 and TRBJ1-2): SAVISQKPSRDICQRGTSLTIQCQVDSQVTMMFWYRQQPGQSLTLIATANQGSEATYESGFVIDKFPISRPNLTFSTLTVSNMSPEDSSIYLCSVGALDRTYGYTFGSGTRLTVV.

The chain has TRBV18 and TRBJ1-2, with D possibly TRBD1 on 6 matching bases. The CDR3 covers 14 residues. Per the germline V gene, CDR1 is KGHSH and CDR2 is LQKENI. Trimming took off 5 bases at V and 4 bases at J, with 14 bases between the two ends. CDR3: CASSSGGAPYGYTF. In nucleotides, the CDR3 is TGTGCCAGCTCAAGTGGGGGCGCTCCCTATGGCTACACCTTC.

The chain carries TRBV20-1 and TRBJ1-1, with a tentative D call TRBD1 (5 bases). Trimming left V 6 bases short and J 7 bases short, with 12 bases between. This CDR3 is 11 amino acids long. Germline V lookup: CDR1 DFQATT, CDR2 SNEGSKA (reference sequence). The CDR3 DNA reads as TGCAGTGCCCCAGGGCGATTTGAAGCTTTCTTT. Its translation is CSAPGRFEAFF.

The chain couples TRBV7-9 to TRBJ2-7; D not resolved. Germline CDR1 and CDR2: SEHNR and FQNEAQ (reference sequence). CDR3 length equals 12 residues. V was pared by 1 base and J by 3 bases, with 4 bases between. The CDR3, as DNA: TGTGCCAGCAGCTTAGGCAGCTACGAGCAGTACTTC. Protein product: CASSLGSYEQYF.

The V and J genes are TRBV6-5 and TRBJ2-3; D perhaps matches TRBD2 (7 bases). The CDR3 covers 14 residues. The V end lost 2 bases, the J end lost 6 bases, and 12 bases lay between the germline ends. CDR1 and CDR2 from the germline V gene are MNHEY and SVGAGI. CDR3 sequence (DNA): TGTGCCAGCAGTTACCCGGGGGGCTTGGATACGCAGTATTTT. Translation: CASSYPGGLDTQYF.

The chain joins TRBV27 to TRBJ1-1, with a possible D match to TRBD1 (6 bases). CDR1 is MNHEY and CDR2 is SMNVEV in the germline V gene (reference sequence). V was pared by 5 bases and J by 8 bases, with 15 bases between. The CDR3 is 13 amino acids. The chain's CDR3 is CASSINRVREAFF. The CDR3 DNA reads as TGTGCCAGCAGTATAAACAGGGTTCGGGAAGCTTTCTTT.

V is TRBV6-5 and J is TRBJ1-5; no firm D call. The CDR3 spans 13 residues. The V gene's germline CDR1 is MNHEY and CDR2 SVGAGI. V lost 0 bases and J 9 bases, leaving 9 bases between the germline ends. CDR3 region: CASSYSIIGPQHF. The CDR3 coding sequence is TGTGCCAGCAGTTACTCTATAATCGGGCCCCAGCATTTT.

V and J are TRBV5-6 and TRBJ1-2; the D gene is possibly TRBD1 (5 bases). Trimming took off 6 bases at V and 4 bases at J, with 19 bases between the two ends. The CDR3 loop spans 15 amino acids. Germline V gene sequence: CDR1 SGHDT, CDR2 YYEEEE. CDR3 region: CASTNARGVVYGYTF. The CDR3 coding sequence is TGTGCCAGCACCAACGCGCGGGGGGTCGTCTATGGCTACACCTTC.

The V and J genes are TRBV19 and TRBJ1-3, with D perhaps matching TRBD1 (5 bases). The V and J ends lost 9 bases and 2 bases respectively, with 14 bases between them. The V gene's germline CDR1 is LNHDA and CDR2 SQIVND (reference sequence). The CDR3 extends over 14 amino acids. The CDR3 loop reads CASHFGGTGNTIYF. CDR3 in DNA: TGTGCCAGCCACTTTGGGGGGACTGGAAACACCATATATTTT.

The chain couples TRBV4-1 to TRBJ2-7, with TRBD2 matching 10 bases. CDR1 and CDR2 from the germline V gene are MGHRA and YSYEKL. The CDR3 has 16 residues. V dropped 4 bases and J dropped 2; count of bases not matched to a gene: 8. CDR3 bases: TGCGCCAGCAGCCCAGAGAGAGCGGGAGGGACCTACGAGCAGTACTTC. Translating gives CASSPERAGGTYEQYF.

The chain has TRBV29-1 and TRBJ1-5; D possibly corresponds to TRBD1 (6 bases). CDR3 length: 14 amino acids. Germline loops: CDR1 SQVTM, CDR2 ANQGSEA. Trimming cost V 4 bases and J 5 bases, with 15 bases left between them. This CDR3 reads CSVGGGTRDQPQHF. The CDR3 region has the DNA TGCAGCGTTGGGGGGGGCACCCGCGATCAGCCCCAGCATTTT.

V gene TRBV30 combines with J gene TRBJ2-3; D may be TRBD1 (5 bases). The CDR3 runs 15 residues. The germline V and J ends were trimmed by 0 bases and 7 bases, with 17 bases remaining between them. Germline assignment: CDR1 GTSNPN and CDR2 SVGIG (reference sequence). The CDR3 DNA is TGTGCCTGGAGTGTAGCAGGGATTCCACTTAATACGCAGTATTTT. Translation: CAWSVAGIPLNTQYF.

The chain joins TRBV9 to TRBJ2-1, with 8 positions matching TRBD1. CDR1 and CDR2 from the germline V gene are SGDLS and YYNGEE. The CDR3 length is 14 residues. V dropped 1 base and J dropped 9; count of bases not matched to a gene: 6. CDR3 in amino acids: CASSVRTGNFEQFF. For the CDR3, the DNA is TGTGCCAGCAGCGTACGGACAGGGAATTTTGAGCAGTTCTTC.

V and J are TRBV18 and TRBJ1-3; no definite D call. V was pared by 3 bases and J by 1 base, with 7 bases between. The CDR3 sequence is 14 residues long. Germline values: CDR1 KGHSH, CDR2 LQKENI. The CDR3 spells CASSPAVSGNTIYF. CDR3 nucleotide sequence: TGTGCCAGCTCACCCGCGGTTTCTGGAAACACCATATATTTT.

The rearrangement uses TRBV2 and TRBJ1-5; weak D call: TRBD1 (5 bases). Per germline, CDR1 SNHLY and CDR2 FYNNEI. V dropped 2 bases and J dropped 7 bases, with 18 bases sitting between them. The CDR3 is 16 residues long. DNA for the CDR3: TGTGCCAGCAGTGAAAATCCCCTGCAGGGTGAACAGCCCCAGCATTTT. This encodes CASSENPLQGEQPQHF.